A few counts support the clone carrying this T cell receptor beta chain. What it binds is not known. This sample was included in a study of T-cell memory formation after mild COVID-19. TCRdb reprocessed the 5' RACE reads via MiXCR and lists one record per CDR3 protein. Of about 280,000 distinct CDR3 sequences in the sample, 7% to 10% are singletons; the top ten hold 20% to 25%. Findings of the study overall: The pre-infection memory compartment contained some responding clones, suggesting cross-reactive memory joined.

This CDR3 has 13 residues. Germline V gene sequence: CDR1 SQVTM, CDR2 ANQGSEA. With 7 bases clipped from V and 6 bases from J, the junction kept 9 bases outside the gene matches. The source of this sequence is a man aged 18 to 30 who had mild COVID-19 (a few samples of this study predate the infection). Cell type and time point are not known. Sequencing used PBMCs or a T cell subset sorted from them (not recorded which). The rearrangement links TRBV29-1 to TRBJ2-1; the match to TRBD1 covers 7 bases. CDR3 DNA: TGCAGCGCGACAGGGTCGGCAATCAATGAGCAGTTCTTC. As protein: CSATGSAINEQFF.